These 18 T cell receptor beta chains came from one sample sequenced in a study of blood T cell repertoires in COVID-19. The repertoire was sequenced with immunoSEQ multiplex PCR; TCRdb's copy has only in-frame clones and lacks some. Among under 150,000 clones listed, approximately 79% were seen once. Input material: PBMCs or T cells enriched from blood (not recorded which). These receptors all come from a man aged 35-49 years with acute COVID-19.

The chain combines TRBV5-1 with TRBJ2-3; TRBD2 matches 13 bases. There are 17 residues in the CDR3. The V and J ends lost 5 bases and 2 bases, in that order; junction bases with no gene match: 8. From germline, CDR1 is SGHRS and CDR2 YFSETQ. Here the CDR3 DNA reads TGCGCCAGCAGGCGCGGACTAGCGGGGGCGTACACAGATACGCAGTATTTT. This codes for CASRRGLAGAYTDTQYF.

This clone was observed once. The genes are TRBV10-3 and TRBJ1-2, with D possibly matching TRBD1 (5 bases). Trimming removed 1 base at V and 0 bases at J, with 15 bases between. The CDR3 sequence is 17 residues long. CDR1 is ENHRY, CDR2 SYGVKD, per germline. CDR3 sequence reads: CAISEFGHWGSNYGYTF. The CDR3 DNA follows: TGTGCCATCAGTGAGTTTGGACACTGGGGATCTAACTATGGCTACACCTTC.

This clone appeared a single time. V usage is TRBV5-1 and J usage is TRBJ2-2, with a weak D call TRBD2 (6 bases). The ends were cut back, 10 bases at V and 4 bases at J, with 14 bases in the middle. Germline CDR1 reads SGHRS; CDR2 reads YFSETQ. This CDR3 contains 13 residues. The CDR3 here is CAVGEASTGELFF. The CDR3 DNA follows: TGCGCCGTCGGGGAGGCGAGCACCGGGGAGCTGTTTTTT. Filled out from reference TRBV5-1 and TRBJ2-2, the complete variable domain reads KAGVTQTPRYLIKTRGQQVTLSCSPISGHRSVSWYQQTPGQGLQFLFEYFSETQRNKGNFPGRFSGRQFSNSRSEMNVSTLELGDSALYLCAVGEASTGELFFGEGSRLTVL.

This clone has more than one count but fewer than ten. The chain is built from TRBV28 and TRBJ1-5, with 11 bases lining up with TRBD1. This CDR3 is 15 amino acids long. V lost 5 bases to trimming and J lost 2 bases; unmatched junction nucleotides: 2. Germline V CDR1 and CDR2: MDHEN, SYDVKM. In nucleotides, the CDR3 is TGTGCCAGCAGTGGGGGACAGGGGGGCAATCAGCCCCAGCATTTT. Protein sequence: CASSGGQGGNQPQHF.

The rearrangement uses TRBV19 and TRBJ1-2; D unclear. V was cut by 2 bases and J by 0 bases, with 10 bases left in between. The CDR3 is made up of 15 amino acids. Germline V CDR1 and CDR2: LNHDA, SQIVND (reference sequence). The CDR3 sequence is CASSITQLANYGYTF. The CDR3, as DNA: TGTGCCAGTAGTATAACCCAACTAGCTAACTATGGCTACACCTTC.

This clone was detected once. This chain joins TRBV2 and TRBJ2-5, with D perhaps matching TRBD2 (7 bases). Germline CDR1 SNHLY, CDR2 FYNNEI. The CDR3 consists of 12 residues. V dropped 11 bases and J dropped 1 base, with 11 bases sitting between them. DNA for the CDR3: TGTGCCGGGGGGGCCCGCCAAGAGACCCAGTACTTC. Residues: CAGGARQETQYF.

This chain connects TRBV24-1 to TRBJ2-7; possibly TRBD1 for D (6 bases). The CDR3 covers 13 residues. Germline assignment: CDR1 KGHDR and CDR2 SFDVKD. V gave up 3 bases and J gave up 4 bases, with 9 bases separating them. The CDR3 is CATSDPDSYEQYF. The CDR3 nucleotides read TGTGCCACCAGTGATCCGGACAGTTACGAGCAGTACTTC.

The rearrangement joins TRBV2 to TRBJ2-7, with D maybe TRBD2 (6 bases). The germline gives CDR1 SNHLY, CDR2 FYNNEI. The V end lost 7 bases, the J end lost 0 bases, and 13 bases lay between the germline ends. The CDR3 extends over 14 amino acids. The CDR3 DNA is TGTGCCAGCAAGGAGTCTAGCGTCTCCTACGAGCAGTACTTC. Protein: CASKESSVSYEQYF.

The gene calls are TRBV28 and TRBJ1-5; D gene uncertain. Germline CDR1 and CDR2: MDHEN and SYDVKM. Trimming stripped 3 bases from V and 1 base from J, with 10 bases between. This CDR3 is 15 amino acids long. In nucleotides, the CDR3 is TGTGCCAGCAGTTTTACAGATGTAAGCAATCAGCCCCAGCATTTT. Protein sequence: CASSFTDVSNQPQHF.

The chain joins TRBV3-1 (or the pseudogene TRBV3-2) to TRBJ2-3, with 9 bases identical to TRBD2. Germline-derived CDR1 and CDR2 are LGHDT and YNNKEL (reference sequence). The CDR3 is 15 residues long. V was clipped by 1 base and J by 2 bases; unmatched bases: 1. CDR3: CASSQGLADTDTQYF. The DNA for the CDR3 is TGTGCCAGCAGCCAAGGACTAGCGGACACAGATACGCAGTATTTT.

This chain connects TRBV7-9 to TRBJ1-3; the match to TRBD1 covers 7 bases. This CDR3 region has 16 residues. Germline V gene lookup returns CDR1 SEHNR and CDR2 FQNEAQ (reference sequence). Unmatched junction bases numbered 2, after V lost 0 bases and J lost 0 bases. The CDR3 sequence: CASSLATGSSGNTIYF. For the CDR3, the DNA is TGTGCCAGCAGCTTAGCGACAGGGAGCTCTGGAAACACCATATATTTT. Full variable domain (remainder filled in from reference TRBV7-9 and TRBJ1-3): DTGVSQNPRHKITKRGQNVTFRCDPISEHNRLYWYRQTLGQGPEFLTYFQNEAQLEKSRLLSDRFSAERPKGSFSTLEIQRTEQGDSAMYLCASSLATGSSGNTIYFGEGSWLTVV.

The V call is TRBV3-1 (or the pseudogene TRBV3-2), the J call TRBJ2-3; weak D call: TRBD2 (6 bases). Trimming took 10 bases from V and 2 from J, leaving 13 bases between them. Germline CDR1 LGHDT, CDR2 YNNKEL (reference sequence). The CDR3 is made up of 13 amino acids. As DNA, the CDR3 is TGTGCCACCAAGCGGGCGATCACAGATACGCAGTATTTT. Its protein is CATKRAITDTQYF.

This chain links TRBV24-1 with TRBJ2-5, with D tentatively TRBD2 (5 bases). The germline V gene encodes CDR1 KGHDR and CDR2 SFDVKD. Trimming cost V 6 bases and J 5 bases, with 6 bases left between them. The CDR3 spans 11 residues. CDR3 residues: CATSSGETQYF. DNA of the CDR3: TGTGCCACCAGTTCGGGGGAGACCCAGTACTTC.

In DNA form, the CDR3 reads TGTGCCAGCAGTCCGCTAGGACAGTCTCAAGAGACCCAGTACTTC. Its translation is CASSPLGQSQETQYF. V gene TRBV2 combines with J gene TRBJ2-5, with a weak D call TRBD1 (6 bases). The CDR3 totals 15 residues. The V gene lost 5 bases and the J gene lost 2 bases, with 15 bases spanning the gap. Looked up from germline, CDR1 is SNHLY and CDR2 is FYNNEI.

CDR3 DNA: TGTGCCAGCAGCGACTTACAGGGGGCGTCCGGAAACACCATATATTTT. Its protein is CASSDLQGASGNTIYF. The gene calls are TRBV2 and TRBJ1-3; TRBD1 matches 9 bases. The V and J ends lost 6 bases and 4 bases, in that order; junction bases with no gene match: 10. In germline, CDR1 is SNHLY, CDR2 FYNNEI. The CDR3 totals 16 residues. The variable domain in full, with the rest retrieved from reference TRBV2 and TRBJ1-3, is EPEVTQTPSHQVTQMGQEVILRCVPISNHLYFYWYRQILGQKVEFLVSFYNNEISEKSEIFDDQFSVERPDGSNFTLKIRSTKLEDSAMYFCASSDLQGASGNTIYFGEGSWLTVV.

The CDR3 is CASTDGSRAGRTDTQYF. CDR3 DNA sequence: TGTGCCAGCACGGACGGATCCCGAGCGGGACGCACAGATACGCAGTATTTT. The chain uses TRBV28 and TRBJ2-3, with TRBD2 matching 7 bases. This CDR3 region has 17 residues. Trimming cost V 7 bases and J 1 base; bases outside gene matches: 14. CDR1 is MDHEN, CDR2 SYDVKM, per germline.

V and J are TRBV20-1 and TRBJ1-1; possible D gene TRBD1, 6 bases. The V gene's germline CDR1 is DFQATT and CDR2 SNEGSKA (reference sequence). Trimming cost V 3 bases and J 8 bases, with 10 bases left between them. CDR3 length: 11 amino acids. The CDR3 region is CSARDSKEAFF. CDR3 bases: TGCAGTGCTAGGGACAGCAAAGAAGCTTTCTTT.

This clone was recorded once. The chain links TRBV30 to TRBJ1-2; tentative D call: TRBD1 (5 bases). V was shortened by 2 bases and J by 7 bases, with 17 bases between the two germline ends. Germline CDR1 and CDR2: GTSNPN and SVGIG (reference sequence). CDR3 length: 14 residues. CDR3 loop: CAWSPSARASGYTF. The CDR3 DNA sequence: TGTGCCTGGAGTCCCTCCGCCAGGGCCTCTGGCTACACCTTC.